This entry describes one TCR beta chain. This entry belongs to a study of OX40 agonist ivuxolimab in advanced cancers. The CDR3 loop spans 16 amino acids. CDR1 SEHNR and CDR2 FQNEAQ come from the germline V gene (reference sequence). This table comes from immunoSEQ multiplex PCR, and its TCRdb copy is limited to in-frame clones, with some not included. The table includes roughly 15,000 clones, approximately 93% detected once. Sequences were derived from CD4+ or CD8+ T cells sorted from blood, sampled in a trial of the OX40 agonist ivuxolimab. The gene calls are TRBV7-9 and TRBJ2-5; TRBD1 agrees at 9 bases. The J call is in doubt because the DNA end fits TRBJ2-7 better. This sequence was found in an adult with an advanced solid tumor such as melanoma, head and neck, liver or kidney cancer. The CDR3 region is CASSLVIGTGLYEQYF. The CDR3 DNA is TGTGCCAGCAGCTTAGTGATAGGGACAGGGCTCTACGAGCAGTACTTC.